Each of the 10 T cell receptor beta chains below was sequenced from the same sample in a study of blood T cells in healthy people across ages. The use of a sample-barcoded 5' primer and a J-beta primer mix characterized a second PCR of 7 to 11 cycles. TCRdb called the 5' RACE reads again in MiXCR, with one record for every CDR3 protein. The sample has about 1.8 million distinct CDR3 sequences, around 48% seen once; the top ten hold 2% to 2.5%. The material sequenced was blood. The receptors were gathered from a woman in her 40s in good health.

The rearrangement links TRBV14 to TRBJ1-2; no firm D call. The CDR3 length is 15 residues. Trimming took 0 bases from V and 3 from J, leaving 11 bases between them. Germline loops: CDR1 SGHDN, CDR2 FVKESK. The CDR3 protein is CASSQDFLDHYGYTF. DNA for the CDR3: TGTGCCAGCAGCCAAGATTTCCTTGACCACTATGGCTACACCTTC.

V is TRBV4-3 and J is TRBJ1-2, with 8 nucleotides matching TRBD1. Germline V gene data show CDR1 as LGHNA and CDR2 as YSLEER. There are 14 residues in the CDR3. Trimming removed 0 bases from V and 5 bases from J; junction bases left unmatched: 2. This CDR3 reads CASSQEGQAYGYTF. CDR3 sequence (DNA): TGCGCCAGCAGCCAAGAGGGACAGGCTTATGGCTACACCTTC.

The genes are TRBV6-5 and TRBJ1-1; unclear D gene. The V and J ends lost 5 bases and 4 bases respectively, with 14 bases between them. This CDR3 has 14 residues. Looked up from germline, CDR1 is MNHEY and CDR2 is SVGAGI. CDR3 in amino acids: CASSAEGGPTEAFF. CDR3 nucleotide sequence: TGTGCCAGCAGTGCGGAGGGAGGGCCCACTGAAGCTTTCTTT.

CDR3 sequence: CASSLEGSLSRETQYF. CDR3 DNA sequence: TGCGCCAGCAGCTTGGAAGGTAGCTTATCGCGAGAGACCCAGTACTTC. This chain connects TRBV5-1 to TRBJ2-5; no definite D call. The CDR3 length is 16 residues. CDR1 and CDR2 (germline): SGHRS, YFSETQ. Deletions cut 0 bases from V and 4 bases from J, with 16 bases between. Based on the CDR3 plus reference TRBV5-1 and TRBJ2-5, the full variable domain is KAGVTQTPRYLIKTRGQQVTLSCSPISGHRSVSWYQQTPGQGLQFLFEYFSETQRNKGNFPGRFSGRQFSNSRSEMNVSTLELGDSALYLCASSLEGSLSRETQYFGPGTRLLVL.

This clonotype was seen a handful of times. V and J are TRBV6-2 or TRBV6-3 and TRBJ2-6; tentatively, D is TRBD1 (6 bases). Germline CDR1 and CDR2: MNHEY and SVGEGT. The CDR3 loop spans 16 amino acids. V was cut by 3 bases and J by 6 bases, with 15 bases left in between. The CDR3 bases are TGTGCCAGCAGTTATCCCAGGGGCGTATCGGCCAACGTCCTGACTTTC. This gives the protein CASSYPRGVSANVLTF.

The J gene is TRBJ1-4, the V gene TRBV28; D gene ambiguous. The ends were cut back, 5 bases at V and 4 bases at J, with 14 bases in the middle. CDR3 length equals 15 residues. Germline CDR1 and CDR2: MDHEN and SYDVKM. In DNA, the CDR3 is TGTGCCAGCAGTCCACTGGGCGGTGGTAATGAAAAACTGTTTTTT. It specifies CASSPLGGGNEKLFF.

The chain carries TRBV4-1 and TRBJ1-6; D is possibly TRBD1 (5 bases). Trimming took 0 bases from V and 5 from J, leaving 5 bases between them. Germline-derived CDR1 and CDR2 are MGHRA and YSYEKL. CDR3 size: 14 residues. The CDR3 region has the DNA TGCGCCAGCAGCCAAGAGGGGGATAATTCACCCCTCCACTTT. Translated, it gives CASSQEGDNSPLHF.

This sequence joins TRBV4-2 and TRBJ2-1; TRBD2 aligns across 8 bases. J lost 0 bases, V lost 4 bases, and 8 bases had no gene match. There are 17 residues in the CDR3. Germline CDR1 is LGHNA and CDR2 is YNFKEQ. As DNA, the CDR3 is TGTGCCAGCAGCCCAGGGGTAGCGGGAAACTCCTACAATGAGCAGTTCTTC. Its translation is CASSPGVAGNSYNEQFF.

This clonotype was picked up a small number of times. The rearrangement joins TRBV5-1 to TRBJ2-4; D is perhaps TRBD1 or TRBD2 (6 bases each). The J call is doubtful: the DNA matches TRBJ2-7 better. Germline loops: CDR1 SGHRS, CDR2 YFSETQ. The CDR3 loop spans 16 amino acids. CDR3 loop: CASSLSGAGRASEQYF. The CDR3 DNA reads TGCGCCAGCAGCCTCTCGGGGGCAGGACGAGCTTCCGAGCAGTACTTC.

V is TRBV6-5 and J is TRBJ2-7, with TRBD1 identical over 8 bases. The end of the DNA aligns better with TRBJ2-5, so the J call may be wrong. CDR1 and CDR2 from the germline V gene are MNHEY and SVGAGI. This CDR3 contains 15 residues. CDR3 residues: CASSFQGAIRETQYF. CDR3 nucleotide sequence: TGTGCCAGCAGTTTCCAGGGGGCCATAAGGGAGACCCAGTACTTC.